This T cell receptor beta chain was obtained from a study of T cell repertoires in cytomegalovirus infection. Overall study context: Both CMV infection and a matching HLA type were indicated by public TCR beta signatures.

The germline V and J ends were trimmed by 5 bases and 2 bases, with 4 bases remaining between them. The germline V gene encodes CDR1 SGHTA and CDR2 FQGNSA. This CDR3 comprises 11 residues. Study-level findings and limits: HLA-C-restricted TCR beta clonotypes specific for CMV led the ex vivo response. Cumulative public TCR beta family frequency identified CMV carriers with the relevant HLA.

TCRdb re-derived calls from the reads in MiXCR, one entry per CDR3 protein. The sample contains 150,000 or so distinct CDR3 sequences, about 6% of which appear only once. This clonotype was counted at least ten times. Its antigen remains unknown. Specimen: PBMCs. The chain joins TRBV7-2 to TRBJ2-7; D remains unclear. This receptor was identified in a human donor in good health (CMV status not recorded). Some clones in this sample may be carry-over from other donors' samples. The CDR3 region has the DNA TGTGCCAGCAGCACACCCTACGAGCAGTACTTC. Amino acid sequence: CASSTPYEQYF.